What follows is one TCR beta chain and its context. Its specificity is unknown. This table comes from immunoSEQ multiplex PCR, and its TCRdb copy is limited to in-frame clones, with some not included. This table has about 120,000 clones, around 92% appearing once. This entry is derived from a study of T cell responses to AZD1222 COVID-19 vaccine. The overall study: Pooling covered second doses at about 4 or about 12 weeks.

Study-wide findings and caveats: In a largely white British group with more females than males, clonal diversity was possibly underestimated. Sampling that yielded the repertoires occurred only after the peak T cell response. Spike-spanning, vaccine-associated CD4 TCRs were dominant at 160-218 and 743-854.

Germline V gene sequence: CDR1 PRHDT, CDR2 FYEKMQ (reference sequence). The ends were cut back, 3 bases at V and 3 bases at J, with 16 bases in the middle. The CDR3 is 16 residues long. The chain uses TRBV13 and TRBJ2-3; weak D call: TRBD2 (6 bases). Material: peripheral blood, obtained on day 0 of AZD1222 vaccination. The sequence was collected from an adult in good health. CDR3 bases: TGTGCCAGCAGCTTTCACGGGGGACCCGGGACAGATACGCAGTATTTT. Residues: CASSFHGGPGTDTQYF.